This T cell receptor (beta chain) comes out of a study of T cells in Graves' hyperthyroidism and ophthalmopathy. RNA transcripts gave rise to amplified TCR beta CDR3 regions. First-round RT-PCR of the TCR CDR3 relied on the HTBI primer set. From the multiplex PCR reads, TCRdb called clonotypes with MiXCR, one entry per CDR3 protein. The sample holds fewer than 250,000 distinct CDR3 sequences, roughly 17% seen once. The CDR3 is 17 amino acids. Germline lookup yields CDR1 LGHNT and CDR2 FRNRAP. The V segment lost 3 bases and the J segment 8 bases; nucleotides outside the gene matches: 15. Study-wide results and caveats: The model made its ophthalmopathy prediction, and onset followed a median approximately 6 months later. Also found in blood were most expanded thyroid clonotypes above 0.001.

This clonotype was observed a handful of times. Its antigen is unknown. Sequencing was performed on blood. This chain connects TRBV12-5 to TRBJ2-1; TRBD1 aligns across 8 bases. The origin of this receptor is a man in his fifties or sixties with Graves' hyperthyroidism. CDR3 DNA: TGTGCTAGTGGTTTAGGGGTTGGACAGGGAGGATTCTATGAGCAGTTCTTC. Its protein product is CASGLGVGQGGFYEQFF.